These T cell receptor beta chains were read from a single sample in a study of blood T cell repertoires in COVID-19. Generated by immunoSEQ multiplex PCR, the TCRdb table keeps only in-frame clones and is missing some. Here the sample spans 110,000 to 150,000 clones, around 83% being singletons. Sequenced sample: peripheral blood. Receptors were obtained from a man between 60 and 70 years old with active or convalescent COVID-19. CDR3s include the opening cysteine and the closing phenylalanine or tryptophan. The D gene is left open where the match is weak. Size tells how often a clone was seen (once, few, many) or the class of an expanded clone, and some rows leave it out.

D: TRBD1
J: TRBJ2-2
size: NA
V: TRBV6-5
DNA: TGTGCCAGCAGTTCAGGGGGTTTTCCCGGGGAGCTGTTTTTT
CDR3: CASSSGGFPGELFF

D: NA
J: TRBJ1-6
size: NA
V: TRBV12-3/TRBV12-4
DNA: TGTGCCAGCAGCCGAACAGGCGGCGCCCTCCACTTT
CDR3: CASSRTGGALHF

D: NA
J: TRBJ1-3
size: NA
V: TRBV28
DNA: TGTGCCAGCAGCTTCCAGGGGCCTAGCTCTGGAAACACCATATATTTT
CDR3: CASSFQGPSSGNTIYF

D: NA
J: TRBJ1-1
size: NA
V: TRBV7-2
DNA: TGTGCCAGCAGCTTAACGAGGGCTACTGAAGCTTTCTTT
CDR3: CASSLTRATEAFF

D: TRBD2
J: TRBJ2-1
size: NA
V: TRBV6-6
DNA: TGTGCCAGCAGTCCACGGGGGACTAGCGGGGGGTTCTACAATGAGCAGTTCTTC
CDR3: CASSPRGTSGGFYNEQFF

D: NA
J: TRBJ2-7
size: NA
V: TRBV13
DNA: TGTGCCAGCAGCTTGGGGCTGGTCTACGAGCAGTACTTC
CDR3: CASSLGLVYEQYF

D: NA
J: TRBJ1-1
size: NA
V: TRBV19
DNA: TGTGCCAGTAGTCGCACAGGCGTGGGAACTGAAGCTTTCTTT
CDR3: CASSRTGVGTEAFF

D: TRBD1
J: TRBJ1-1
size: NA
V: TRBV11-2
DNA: TGTGCCAGCAGCACAGGGGTTGGCACTGAAGCTTTCTTT
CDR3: CASSTGVGTEAFF

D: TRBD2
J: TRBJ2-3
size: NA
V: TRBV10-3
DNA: TGTGCCACCGGGCCTATTGCGGGAGCAGATACGCAGTATTTT
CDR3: CATGPIAGADTQYF

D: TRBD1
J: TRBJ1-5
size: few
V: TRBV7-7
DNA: TGTGCCAGCAGCTTAGACGAAAACACGGGACAGGGGTCTCAGCCCCAGCATTTT
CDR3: CASSLDENTGQGSQPQHF

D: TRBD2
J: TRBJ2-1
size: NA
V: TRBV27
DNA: TGTGCCAGCAGTTCAGGCGGGGGGACCTTCTATGAGCAGTTCTTC
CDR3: CASSSGGGTFYEQFF

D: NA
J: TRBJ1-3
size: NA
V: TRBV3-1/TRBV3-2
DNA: TGTGCCAGCAGCCCAGGGCTAAGCTCTGGAAACACCATATATTTT
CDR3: CASSPGLSSGNTIYF

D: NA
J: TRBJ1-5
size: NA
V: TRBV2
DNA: TGTGCCAGCATCCAAGAGAGCAATCAGCCCCAGCATTTT
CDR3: CASIQESNQPQHF

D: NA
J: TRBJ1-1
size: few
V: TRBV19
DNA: TGTGCCAGTAGTGCTACCCCTATCACTGAAGCTTTCTTT
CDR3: CASSATPITEAFF

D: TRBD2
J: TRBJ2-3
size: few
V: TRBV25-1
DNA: TGTGCCAGCAGTCCTAGCGGGGGCACAGATACGCAGTATTTT
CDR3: CASSPSGGTDTQYF

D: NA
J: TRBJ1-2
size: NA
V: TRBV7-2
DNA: TGTGCCAGCAGCCCACCTGTCCGGGGCTACACCTTC
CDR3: CASSPPVRGYTF

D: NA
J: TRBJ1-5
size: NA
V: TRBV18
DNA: TGTGCCAGCTCACCCCGAGATCCCTTGGACAGATTGAATCAGCCCCAGCATTTT
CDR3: CASSPRDPLDRLNQPQHF

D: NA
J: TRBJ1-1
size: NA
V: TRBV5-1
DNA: TGCGCCAGCAGCATGCCGGGAACAAACACTGAAGCTTTCTTT
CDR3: CASSMPGTNTEAFF

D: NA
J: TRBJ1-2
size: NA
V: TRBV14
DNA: TGTGCCAGCAGCCGGGAGTTGAACTATGGCTACACCTTC
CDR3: CASSRELNYGYTF

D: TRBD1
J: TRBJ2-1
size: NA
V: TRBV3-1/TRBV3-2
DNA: TGTGCCAGCAGCCAAGCCCAACAGGGGTACGAGCAGTTCTTC
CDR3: CASSQAQQGYEQFF

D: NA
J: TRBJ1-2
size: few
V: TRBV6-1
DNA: TGTGCCAGCAGTGAAACAGGAGCTCCCTATGGCTACACCTTC
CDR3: CASSETGAPYGYTF

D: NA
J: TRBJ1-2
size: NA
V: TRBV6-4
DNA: TGTGCCAGCAGTGAGGGCAGGGATAACTATGGCTACACCTTC
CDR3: CASSEGRDNYGYTF

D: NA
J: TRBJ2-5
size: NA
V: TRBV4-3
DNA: TGCGCCAGCAGCCAAGAGCCCCACCCTGACAGTCACCAAGAGACCCAGTACTTC
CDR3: CASSQEPHPDSHQETQYF

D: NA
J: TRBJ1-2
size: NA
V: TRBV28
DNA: TGTGCCAGCAGTCCCCGGGTCTATGGCTACACCTTC
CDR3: CASSPRVYGYTF

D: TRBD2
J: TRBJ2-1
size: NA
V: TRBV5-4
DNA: TGTGCCAGCAGCTTATCGGTTTTAGCGGGCTACAATGAGCAGTTCTTC
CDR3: CASSLSVLAGYNEQFF

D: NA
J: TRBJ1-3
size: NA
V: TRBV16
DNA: TGTGCCAGCAGCCAACTCCTGAGCTCTGGAAACACCATATATTTT
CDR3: CASSQLLSSGNTIYF

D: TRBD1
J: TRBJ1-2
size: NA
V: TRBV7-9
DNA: TGTGCCAGCAGCACCGGGACAGGGGGCGTTGCTGGCTACACCTTC
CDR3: CASSTGTGGVAGYTF

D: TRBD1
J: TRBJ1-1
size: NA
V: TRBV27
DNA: TGTGCCAGCAGTACTCACCGGGACAGGGTAACTGAAGCTTTCTTT
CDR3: CASSTHRDRVTEAFF

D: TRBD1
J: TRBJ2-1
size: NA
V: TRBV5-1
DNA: TGCGCCAGCAGCTCCAGACCCGGGACAGGGGGGGGTGAGCAGTTCTTC
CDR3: CASSSRPGTGGGEQFF